This T cell receptor (beta chain) was found in a study of follicular helper T cells after annual influenza vaccination. As for the study in general: Across the 2013-2014, 2014-2015 and 2015-2016 vaccination seasons, some subjects were resampled. Study observations and caveats: Day 7 ICOS+CD38+ clones were most often found later in ICOS-CD38- cTfh cells.

Clones were sequenced by immunoSEQ multiplex PCR, and TCRdb holds only the in-frame ones, with some missing. The sample lists about 9,200 clones; about 84% were seen once. The time point was: 2015-2016 season, pre-vaccination. This CDR3 comprises 15 residues. Germline loops: CDR1 SGHTA, CDR2 FQGNSA. V was clipped by 5 bases and J by 2 bases, with 15 bases between them. In regard to this clone: Antigen specificity is unknown.

This receptor was identified in an adult who received the influenza vaccine. V usage is TRBV7-2 and J usage is TRBJ1-2; the D gene is possibly TRBD1 (6 bases). The specimen comprised CXCR5+ CD38- circulating T follicular helper cells from blood, sampled on the day of influenza vaccination. Subset: circulating Tfh, non-naive CD4+CXCR5+PD-1+ (ICOS+CD38+ or ICOS-CD38-). In DNA form, the CDR3 reads TGTGCCAGCAGCACAAAAGCGGGACAAAACTATGGCTACACCTTC. Its translation is CASSTKAGQNYGYTF.